This T cell receptor (beta chain) derives from a study of technical replicates of blood from four donors. Germline V gene data show CDR1 as SGHTA and CDR2 as FQGNSA. Trimming took 0 bases from V and 5 from J, leaving 14 bases between them. This CDR3 is 15 amino acids long. Measured with immunoSEQ multiplex PCR; TCRdb has only the in-frame clones, and not every one. The data contain roughly 14,000 clones, less than 90% of them singletons. This chain joins TRBV7-2 and TRBJ2-7; no firm D call. The TCR sequence derives from a human donor in good health. The specimen was PBMCs. This chain's CDR3 is CASSLAPGNWDEQYF. CDR3 DNA: TGTGCCAGCAGCTTAGCACCAGGCAACTGGGACGAGCAGTACTTC. Full variable domain (missing parts from reference TRBV7-2 and TRBJ2-7): GAGVSQSPSNKVTEKGKDVELRCDPISGHTALYWYRQSLGQGLEFLIYFQGNSAPDKSGLPSDRFSAERTGGSVSTLTIQRTQQEDSAVYLCASSLAPGNWDEQYFGPGTRLTVT.